Reported below is one T cell receptor (beta chain). Its antigen remains unknown. Libraries were prepared by immunoSEQ multiplex PCR; TCRdb keeps only in-frame clonotypes and omits some of them. The profile covers about 190,000 clones, with over 80% appearing a single time and 1% to 1.5% taken by the ten largest. This sample was included in a study of T cell responses to AZD1222 COVID-19 vaccine. Study-level background: Second-dose timings of about 4 or about 12 weeks were pooled. Findings of the study overall: White British ancestry dominated among donors, who included more females, and clonal diversity was possibly underestimated. Sampled repertoires all dated from after the peak T cell response.

Germline V lookup: CDR1 SNHLY, CDR2 FYNNEI. The CDR3 is 15 residues long. With 7 bases clipped from V and 1 base from J, the junction kept 6 bases outside the gene matches. The TCR was taken from an adult in good health. Sequencing used peripheral blood, obtained on day 0 of AZD1222 vaccination. V is TRBV2 and J is TRBJ1-2; 10 bases match TRBD1. The CDR3 is CASTRDRGRNYGYTF. As DNA, the CDR3 is TGTGCCAGCACCCGGGACAGGGGCCGTAACTATGGCTACACCTTC. Full variable domain (remainder filled in from reference TRBV2 and TRBJ1-2): EPEVTQTPSHQVTQMGQEVILRCVPISNHLYFYWYRQILGQKVEFLVSFYNNEISEKSEIFDDQFSVERPDGSNFTLKIRSTKLEDSAMYFCASTRDRGRNYGYTFGSGTRLTVV.